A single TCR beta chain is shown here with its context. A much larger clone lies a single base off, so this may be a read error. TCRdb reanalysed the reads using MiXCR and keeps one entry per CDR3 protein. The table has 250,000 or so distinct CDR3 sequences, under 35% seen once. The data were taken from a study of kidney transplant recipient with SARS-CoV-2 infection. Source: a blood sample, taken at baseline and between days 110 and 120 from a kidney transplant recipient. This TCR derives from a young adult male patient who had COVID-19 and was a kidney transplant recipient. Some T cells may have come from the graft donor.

DNA of the CDR3: TGCGCCAGCAGTGAGCCCATAGACGGGGAGGACACTGAAGCTTTCTTT. Its protein is CASSEPIDGEDTEAFF. The chain joins TRBV10-1 to TRBJ1-1; D not certain. The CDR3 is 16 amino acids. Germline V lookup: CDR1 WNHNN, CDR2 SYGVQD (reference sequence). Trimming shortened V by 2 bases and J by 3 bases, and 16 bases separated the two germline ends.